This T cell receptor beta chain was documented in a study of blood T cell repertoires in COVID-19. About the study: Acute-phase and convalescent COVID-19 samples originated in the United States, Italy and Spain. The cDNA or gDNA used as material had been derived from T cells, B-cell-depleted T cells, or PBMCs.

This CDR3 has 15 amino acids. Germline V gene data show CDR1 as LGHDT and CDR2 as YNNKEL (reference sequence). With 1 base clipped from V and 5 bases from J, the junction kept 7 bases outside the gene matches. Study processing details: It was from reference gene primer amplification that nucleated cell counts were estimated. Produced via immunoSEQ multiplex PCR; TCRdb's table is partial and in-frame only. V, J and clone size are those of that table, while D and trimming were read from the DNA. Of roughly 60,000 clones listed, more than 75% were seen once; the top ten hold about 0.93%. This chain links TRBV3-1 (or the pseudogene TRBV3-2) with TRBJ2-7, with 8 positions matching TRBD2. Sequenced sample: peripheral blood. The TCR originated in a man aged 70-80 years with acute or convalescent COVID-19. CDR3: CASSQGQAGADEQYF. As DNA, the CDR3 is TGTGCCAGCAGCCAAGGGCAAGCGGGAGCGGACGAGCAGTACTTC.